Presented here are 19 T cell receptor beta chains from one specimen sequenced in a study of blood T cells in healthy people across ages. Using a J-beta primer mix together with a sample-barcoded 5' primer, a second PCR was run for roughly 6 to 11 cycles. One entry per CDR3 protein, called by TCRdb with MiXCR from the 5' RACE reads. Counted here are fewer than 1.5 million distinct CDR3 sequences, approximately 40% occurring once; the ten biggest clones make up approximately 7.9%. Input material: blood. The origin of the receptors is a woman aged 18-35 years in good health.

This clonotype was counted a few times. The chain recombines TRBV4-1 with TRBJ1-1, with TRBD1 as a possible D gene (6 bases). The ends were cut back, 4 bases at V and 0 bases at J, with 12 bases in the middle. Germline values: CDR1 MGHRA, CDR2 YSYEKL. The CDR3 consists of 15 residues. The CDR3 region is CASSRVQGMNTEAFF. The CDR3 bases are TGCGCCAGCAGCCGGGTACAGGGAATGAACACTGAAGCTTTCTTT.

This clonotype was detected a few times. The chain is built from TRBV3-1 and TRBJ2-1; 10 bases agree with TRBD2. Germline V CDR1 and CDR2: LGHDT, YNNKEL (reference sequence). The CDR3 totals 15 residues. V lost 0 bases, J lost 10 bases, and 6 bases stayed unmatched. CDR3 residues: CASSQEGVLAGEQFF. CDR3 nucleotide sequence: TGTGCCAGCAGCCAAGAGGGGGTACTAGCGGGAGAGCAGTTCTTC.

The chain is built from TRBV24-1 and TRBJ2-3; TRBD1 aligns across 7 bases. J gave up 8 bases and V 4 bases, and 5 bases lay outside the gene matches. The germline V gene encodes CDR1 KGHDR and CDR2 SFDVKD. The CDR3 has 13 amino acids. The CDR3 DNA sequence: TGTGCCACCAGTGACAGGGGGTCGGGTACGCAGTATTTT. As protein: CATSDRGSGTQYF.

The chain combines TRBV5-1 with TRBJ2-5; TRBD2 matches at 8 bases. The CDR3 covers 18 residues. The trim removed 4 bases at V and 4 bases at J, leaving 18 bases unmatched. CDR1 is SGHRS and CDR2 is YFSETQ in the germline V gene. The CDR3 DNA follows: TGCGCCAGCAGCGGGGGAGGGACTAGACCGGGAGTTCCAGAGACCCAGTACTTC. Its translation: CASSGGGTRPGVPETQYF.

The V call is TRBV7-2, the J call TRBJ1-1; the D gene is possibly TRBD1 (5 bases). V lost 6 bases and J 4 bases, leaving 15 bases between the germline ends. Germline V gene data show CDR1 as SGHTA and CDR2 as FQGNSA. The CDR3 length is 14 residues. CDR3 DNA sequence: TGTGCCAGCAGACTAGACAGCGGAAGCACTGAAGCTTTCTTT. It specifies CASRLDSGSTEAFF. Combining the CDR3 with reference TRBV7-2 and TRBJ1-1 gives the whole variable domain GAGVSQSPSNKVTEKGKDVELRCDPISGHTALYWYRQSLGQGLEFLIYFQGNSAPDKSGLPSDRFSAERTGGSVSTLTIQRTQQEDSAVYLCASRLDSGSTEAFFGQGTRLTVV.

The V gene is TRBV2, the J gene TRBJ2-1; no reliable D call. Germline V gives CDR1 SNHLY, CDR2 FYNNEI. Trimming left V 3 bases short and J 3 bases short, with 12 bases between. There are 15 residues in the CDR3. Here the CDR3 DNA reads TGTGCCAGCAGTGAGACGGGCGACAACTACAATGAGCAGTTCTTC. It translates to CASSETGDNYNEQFF. Full variable domain (outside the CDR3, taken from reference TRBV2 and TRBJ2-1): EPEVTQTPSHQVTQMGQEVILRCVPISNHLYFYWYRQILGQKVEFLVSFYNNEISEKSEIFDDQFSVERPDGSNFTLKIRSTKLEDSAMYFCASSETGDNYNEQFFGPGTRLTVL.

The chain couples TRBV10-3 to TRBJ2-7, with TRBD2 matching over 8 bases. Germline trimming cut 10 bases from V and 7 bases from J; bases unmatched to any gene: 12. This CDR3 comprises 13 residues. CDR1 is ENHRY and CDR2 is SYGVKD in the germline V gene. In DNA form, the CDR3 reads TGTGCCACGGGACTAGAAGCGGTAGCTGAGCAGTACTTC. This sequence encodes CATGLEAVAEQYF.

V gene TRBV5-4 combines with J gene TRBJ2-5, with D perhaps matching TRBD2 (6 bases). CDR3 length equals 15 residues. Germline-derived CDR1 and CDR2 are SGHNT and YYREEE (reference sequence). Trimming took 2 bases from V and 0 from J, leaving 11 bases between them. The CDR3 loop reads CASSLGGWYQETQYF. The CDR3 region has the DNA TGTGCCAGCAGCTTAGGAGGGTGGTACCAAGAGACCCAGTACTTC.

A word on this clonotype: The CDR3 does not close with the conserved phenylalanine or tryptophan, likely indicating a read error. The chain employs TRBV7-9 and TRBJ2-3, with D tentatively TRBD1 (6 bases). V lost 10 bases and J lost 2, with 13 bases in between. In germline, CDR1 is SEHNR, CDR2 FQNEAQ (reference sequence). The CDR3 extends over 13 amino acids. The CDR3 sequence is CATIRTDTDTQYV. The CDR3 coding sequence is TGTGCCACCATTAGGACAGACACAGATACGCAGTATGTT.

This chain uses TRBV7-9 with TRBJ2-6, with 9 positions matching TRBD1. The germline gives CDR1 SEHNR, CDR2 FQNEAQ (reference sequence). V dropped 6 bases and J dropped 0; count of bases not matched to a gene: 6. There are 17 residues in the CDR3. The CDR3 loop reads CASSKGQGRSGANVLTF. As DNA, the CDR3 is TGTGCCAGCAGTAAGGGACAGGGCCGCTCTGGGGCCAACGTCCTGACTTTC. The full variable domain, with the rest looked up from reference TRBV7-9 and TRBJ2-6, is DTGVSQNPRHKITKRGQNVTFRCDPISEHNRLYWYRQTLGQGPEFLTYFQNEAQLEKSRLLSDRFSAERPKGSFSTLEIQRTEQGDSAMYLCASSKGQGRSGANVLTFGAGSRLTVL.

The genes are TRBV20-1 and TRBJ2-5; unclear D gene. Germline V gene data show CDR1 as DFQATT and CDR2 as SNEGSKA (reference sequence). Trimming shortened V by 0 bases and J by 4 bases, and 9 bases separated the two germline ends. This CDR3 contains 13 residues. The CDR3 reads CSARDLLVETQYF. The CDR3 DNA reads as TGCAGTGCTAGAGATCTCTTAGTAGAGACCCAGTACTTC.

This clonotype was found a few times. J is TRBJ1-6 and V is TRBV6-6; 9 positions agree with TRBD1. CDR3 size: 16 residues. J lost 10 bases, V lost 7 bases, and 14 bases had no gene match. From germline, CDR1 is MNHNY and CDR2 SVGAGI (reference sequence). Here the CDR3 DNA reads TGTGCCAGCAACTATCTCCGGGACAGGGATGACTCACCCCTCCACTTT. Its protein is CASNYLRDRDDSPLHF.

Details on this clonotype: One junction end does not reproduce the germline sequence, and a read error may be involved. The genes are TRBV9 and TRBJ2-7; D is ambiguous. CDR1 is SGDLS and CDR2 is YYNGEE in the germline V gene. There are 14 residues in the CDR3. CDR3 DNA sequence: TGTGCCAGCAGCGTGGGGTCTCCCTCCGACGAGCAGTACTTC. It codes for CASSVGSPSDEQYF. The whole variable domain, filled in from reference TRBV9 and TRBJ2-7, reads DSGVTQTPKHLITATGQRVTLRCSPRSGDLSVYWYQQSLDQGLQFLIQYYNGEERAKGNILERFSAQQFPDLHSELNLSSLELGDSALYFCASSVGSPSDEQYFGPGTRLTVT.

The chain is built from TRBV12-3 or TRBV12-4 and TRBJ1-2, with a possible D match to TRBD1 (5 bases). The V gene lost 3 bases and the J gene lost 4 bases, with 12 bases spanning the gap. This CDR3 is 14 amino acids long. Here the CDR3 reads CASSFLGGSYGYTF. As DNA, the CDR3 is TGTGCCAGCAGTTTTCTCGGGGGATCCTATGGCTACACCTTC.

This clonotype has just a few counts. The CDR3 here is CAIGVQRTNYGYTF. DNA for the CDR3: TGTGCCATCGGAGTACAGAGAACTAACTATGGCTACACCTTC. The chain recombines TRBV10-3 with TRBJ1-2; D remains unclear. Trimming stripped 8 bases from V and 0 bases from J, with 13 bases between. Germline CDR1 is ENHRY and CDR2 is SYGVKD. The CDR3 runs 14 residues.

The chain combines TRBV6-1 with TRBJ2-1; a possible D gene is TRBD2 (5 bases). The DNA end is a closer match to TRBJ2-7, so the J assignment may be wrong. Germline lookup yields CDR1 MNHNS and CDR2 SASEGT. The CDR3 totals 14 residues. In DNA, the CDR3 is TGTGCCAGCAGTGTACGAGGACTCTACAATGAGCAGTACTTC. Its translation is CASSVRGLYNEQYF.

Turning to this clonotype: The junction differs from germline at one of its ends, possibly a read error. The rearrangement joins TRBV7-9 to TRBJ1-2, with D possibly matching TRBD1 (5 bases). Germline CDR1 is SEHNR and CDR2 is FQNEAQ (reference sequence). CDR3 length equals 13 residues. CDR3 nucleotide sequence: TGTGCCTGCAGCGCCTGGGACAACTATGGCTACACCTTC. Translation gives CACSAWDNYGYTF.

Only one count was recorded for this clonotype. The rearrangement uses TRBV10-3 and TRBJ1-6; D is perhaps TRBD1 (5 bases). Germline CDR1 is ENHRY and CDR2 is SYGVKD. The CDR3 runs 10 residues. Trimming removed 10 bases from V and 18 bases from J, with 16 bases in between. The CDR3, as DNA: TGTGCCACCTGGGACTCGGCCCCCCACTTT. Its protein product is CATWDSAPHF.

The chain recombines TRBV28 with TRBJ2-3, with D possibly being TRBD1 or TRBD2 (7 bases each). The CDR3 is 13 amino acids. Germline V gene sequence: CDR1 MDHEN, CDR2 SYDVKM. Trimming stripped 6 bases from V and 4 bases from J, with 11 bases between. This CDR3 reads CASRTGRADTQYF. The CDR3 DNA reads as TGTGCCAGCAGGACAGGGAGGGCAGATACGCAGTATTTT.